Listed here are 10 T cell receptor beta chains from one sample, sequenced in a study of T cell responses to AZD1222 COVID-19 vaccine. Sequenced by immunoSEQ multiplex PCR; TCRdb stores in-frame clones only, minus some. This sample has 150,000 or so clones; roughly 90% occur once, and the top ten carry over 1%. The specimen was peripheral blood, collected 28 days after the second AZD1222 dose. Receptors were obtained from an adult who received the AZD1222 COVID-19 vaccine.

This clone was picked up a small number of times. As DNA, the CDR3 is TGCGCCAGCAGTGTAGACTCATACTACGAGCAGTACTTC. It codes for CASSVDSYYEQYF. The chain combines TRBV10-2 with TRBJ2-7; no definite D call. Germline CDR1 reads WSHSY; CDR2 reads SAAADI. This CDR3 is 13 amino acids long. V was trimmed by 4 bases and J by 3 bases, leaving 10 bases between them.

This clone has a handful of counts. The gene calls are TRBV6-5 and TRBJ2-1, with no clear D. Germline-derived CDR1 and CDR2 are MNHEY and SVGAGI. The V end was cut by 7 bases, the J end by 5 bases, with 15 bases between. The CDR3 totals 14 residues. The CDR3 coding sequence is TGTGCCAGCATCAAGAGTGAAGGAGACAATGAGCAGTTCTTC. Residues: CASIKSEGDNEQFF.

The chain links TRBV5-6 to TRBJ2-7, with 7 bases matching TRBD1. J lost 0 bases, V lost 0 bases, and 3 bases had no gene match. CDR1 SGHDT and CDR2 YYEEEE come from the germline V gene. The CDR3 is 15 amino acids. The CDR3 region has the DNA TGTGCCAGCAGCTTGGGGACAGGCAGCTCCTACGAGCAGTACTTC. This codes for CASSLGTGSSYEQYF.

The J gene is TRBJ1-5, the V gene TRBV9, with a tentative D call TRBD1 (6 bases). The CDR3 sequence is 14 residues long. V was clipped by 3 bases and J by 2 bases, with 9 bases between them. Germline V CDR1 and CDR2: SGDLS, YYNGEE. The CDR3 is CASSEQGGNQPQHF. For the CDR3, the DNA is TGTGCCAGCAGCGAACAGGGTGGCAATCAGCCCCAGCATTTT.

The rearrangement uses TRBV19 and TRBJ1-5; no reliable D call. Trimming removed 5 bases from V and 6 bases from J, with 11 bases in between. Germline values: CDR1 LNHDA, CDR2 SQIVND (reference sequence). CDR3 length equals 13 residues. The DNA of the CDR3 is TGTGCCAGTAGTGTACAAATTGGTCAGCCCCAGCATTTT. It is translated as CASSVQIGQPQHF.

V and J are TRBV27 and TRBJ1-5; the D gene is possibly TRBD1 (6 bases). CDR3 length: 14 amino acids. CDR1 and CDR2 from the germline V gene are MNHEY and SMNVEV (reference sequence). V was trimmed by 6 bases and J by 0 bases, leaving 9 bases between them. The CDR3 nucleotides read TGTGCCAGCAGCTACAGGGATAGCAATCAGCCCCAGCATTTT. This translates into CASSYRDSNQPQHF.

The V call is TRBV7-3, the J call TRBJ1-1; D gene ambiguous. The germline gives CDR1 SGHTA, CDR2 FQGTGA. This CDR3 contains 13 residues. Trimming shortened V by 5 bases and J by 5 bases, and 12 bases separated the two germline ends. In nucleotides, the CDR3 is TGTGCCAGCAGCCTTACTTGGAAAACTGAAGCTTTCTTT. Protein product: CASSLTWKTEAFF.

The rearrangement uses TRBV12-3 or TRBV12-4 and TRBJ1-3, with D uncertain. The V end was cut by 10 bases, the J end by 4 bases, with 14 bases between. The CDR3 totals 13 residues. The CDR3 spells CATGPGLGNTIYF. The CDR3 DNA reads TGTGCCACCGGCCCCGGGTTAGGAAACACCATATATTTT.

The J gene is TRBJ2-3, the V gene TRBV28; unclear D gene. Germline V lookup: CDR1 MDHEN, CDR2 SYDVKM. V was cut by 4 bases and J by 7 bases, with 12 bases left in between. This CDR3 contains 13 residues. This CDR3 reads CASSSPAAHTQYF. DNA for the CDR3: TGTGCCAGCAGTTCTCCCGCAGCCCATACGCAGTATTTT.

This chain connects TRBV7-2 to TRBJ1-4; D possibly corresponds to TRBD1 (5 bases). This CDR3 contains 15 residues. In germline, CDR1 is SGHTA, CDR2 FQGNSA. Trimming removed 5 bases from V and 7 bases from J, with 17 bases in between. This CDR3 reads CASSPRGSPIEKLFF. DNA of the CDR3: TGTGCCAGCAGCCCCCGGGGGAGCCCAATTGAAAAACTGTTTTTT. The full variable domain, completed using reference TRBV7-2 and TRBJ1-4, is GAGVSQSPSNKVTEKGKDVELRCDPISGHTALYWYRQSLGQGLEFLIYFQGNSAPDKSGLPSDRFSAERTGGSVSTLTIQRTQQEDSAVYLCASSPRGSPIEKLFFGSGTQLSVL.